This T cell receptor (beta chain) was sequenced for a study of blood T cell repertoires in COVID-19. Clones were read by immunoSEQ multiplex PCR, and TCRdb kept only the in-frame ones, dropping some. The sample lists about 350,000 clones; about nine tenths were seen once. CDR1 and CDR2 from the germline V gene are GTSNPN and SVGIG (reference sequence). The length of the CDR3 is 13 residues. Trimming removed 5 bases from V and 5 bases from J; junction bases left unmatched: 7. V gene TRBV30 combines with J gene TRBJ2-3; 7 nucleotides align to TRBD2. The TCR was taken from a young woman who had been exposed to COVID-19. Sequencing was done on a sample of PBMCs or T cells enriched from blood (not recorded which). CDR3 region: CAWGPGGRDTQYF. The CDR3 DNA reads TGTGCCTGGGGTCCGGGAGGAAGAGATACGCAGTATTTT.